This T cell receptor beta chain is drawn from a study of blood T cell repertoires in COVID-19 (dated by TCRdb to the early 2020s). Turning to the overall study: Collaborator samples came from the United States, Italy and Spain and covered acute and convalescent phases of COVID-19. Nearly every sample came with metadata listing a de-identified subject ID, COVID-19 status, age in years and sex. Subjects who had been exposed to COVID-19, were actively infected with it, or had recovered from it provided the deeply sampled blood TCRbeta repertoires that made up the dataset. Samples were obtained from the ongoing ImmuneRACE study (first 160 participants) and from 1,200 or so subjects provided by 6 global collaborators. The repertoires were released in a freely available public database meant as a resource for research on the immune response to SARS-CoV-2. The material from the prospective study consisted of cDNA or gDNA derived from T cells, B-cell-depleted T cells, or PBMCs. Where available, HLA class I and class II types were obtained from metadata supplied by the sample provider rather than from assay-based typing. Findings and caveats that apply to the study as a whole: The amount of clinical and demographic metadata varied by source and participant and was provided uncurated.

TCRbeta CDR3 regions were amplified from genomic DNA using the immunoSEQ Assay, a bias-controlled multiplex PCR. As for the authors' bioinformatics: Nucleated cell counts per sample were estimated from amplification of reference gene primers within the assay. To quantify the absolute abundance of each unique TCRbeta CDR3 rearrangement, sequence reads were collapsed and filtered. For each sample, productive Simpson clonality was calculated as the square root of Simpson's diversity index over productive rearrangements. In TCRdb, the immuneACCESS table is reduced to in-frame sequences with V and J assigned. These tables do not hold every clone; where another copy was compared, an unresolved V gene accounts for under half, and the others remain unexplained. V and J calls and clone size are those listed in that table; D and trimming were worked out from the DNA. The table for this sample lists about 130,000 clones; approximately 86% of them were counted only once. The ten largest clones add up to under 2.5% of the sample.

The CDR3 measures 17 amino acids from cysteine to phenylalanine. The only DNA kept is the CDR3, 51 bases in frame from the first base. From the germline V gene, CDR1 is KGHSH and CDR2 is LQKENI. Trimming takes 0 bases off V and 0 bases off J; junction bases not matched to a gene: 2. In the prospective study, participants were about 18 to 95 years old, resided in about two dozen geographic areas of the United States, and were enrolled through a virtual design. Cohort assignment in the prospective study relied on participant-reported clinical history from a screening survey and a study questionnaire. For ImmuneRACE Cohort 3, a participant was defined as recovered based on two consecutive negative NP/OP PCR tests, clearance by a healthcare professional, or resolution of symptoms. In the prospective study, whole blood, serum and a nasopharyngeal or oropharyngeal swab were collected from each participant by mobile phlebotomists. Participants in the prospective study had the option to provide additional blood draws and questionnaires over an approximately 2-month period. Before DNA extraction, blood samples from the prospective study were shipped at room temperature or frozen.

This clone was detected once. No cognate antigen has been identified for it. No clone much larger than this one lies a single base away; base qualities are absent. The sequencing sample was made of PBMCs or T cells enriched from blood (not recorded which). The rearrangement combines TRBV18 with TRBJ1-3, and 10 junction bases match TRBD1. The receptor's source is a woman aged 50 to 65 who had recovered from COVID-19. The nucleotides read TGTGCCAGCTCACCACCGTGGACAGGGGGCTCTGGAAACACCATATATTTT. This gives the protein CASSPPWTGGSGNTIYF. Supplemented by the reference TRBV18 and TRBJ1-3 proteins around the CDR3, the complete variable domain is NAGVMQNPRHLVRRRGQEARLRCSPMKGHSHVYWYRQLPEEGLKFMVYLQKENIIDESGMPKERFSAEFPKEGPSILRIQQVVRGDSAAYFCASSPPWTGGSGNTIYFGEGSWLTVV.